This T cell receptor (beta chain) originates from a study of shared clonotypes between healthy human individuals. Study context: Each donor had three CD4 naive, three CD4 memory, two CD8 naive and one CD8 memory plate.

Selected positively for CCR7 and CD45RO-negative, naive CD8 cells excluded terminally differentiated effector memory CD45RA+ cells. The germline gives CDR1 SQVTM, CDR2 ANQGSEA. The CDR3 totals 14 residues. The germline V and J ends were trimmed by 5 bases and 3 bases, with 17 bases remaining between them. Repertoires were generated with immunoSEQ multiplex PCR, while TCRdb's copy carries only in-frame clones and drops some. The sample holds around 600,000 clones; 85% to 95% are singletons and the top ten take approximately 0.11%. The sequence derives from a woman in her 30s in good health. The chain combines TRBV29-1 with TRBJ2-7; no reliable D call. The sequencing sample was made of naive CD8+ T cells sorted from blood. In nucleotides, the CDR3 is TGCAGCGTTCGTTTGGGCAGAGAAGGCTACGAGCAGTACTTC. Protein: CSVRLGREGYEQYF.